What follows is one TCR beta chain and its context. What antigen it recognizes has not been identified. No much larger clone is present one base from it, and per-base qualities are unavailable. The data originate from a study of human T cells and chemical hapten exposure (dated by TCRdb to the early 2020s). Regarding the complete study: Libraries were pooled for sequencing, and variation in per-sample TCR yields was attributed mainly to small differences in library volumes within the pool. Peripheral blood TCR repertoire changes were tracked in vivo in alopecia patients during primary and secondary sensitization to the hapten diphenylcyclopropenone (DPC). Both TCR alpha and TCR beta chains were sequenced from each blood RNA sample. Study-wide conclusions, independent of this receptor: Repeated subsampling changed both the strength of the expansion versus patch-test correlation and the threshold at which the correlation became significant. DPC sensitization did not change the number of TCRs with a frequency above 1 in 1000, and there was no evidence of changes in global repertoire structure.

The CDR3 holds 14 amino acids from the cysteine to the phenylalanine. The kept DNA is CDR3 alone, 42 bases in frame from the first base. Reading the germline V gene gives CDR1 SGHNT and CDR2 YENEEA. Between the V and J ends, shortened by 1 base and 0 bases respectively, the junction contains 6 bases. Unfractionated whole blood was collected in Tempus Blood RNA tubes, and total RNA was extracted from that blood. Five or six healthy volunteers served as TCR sequencing controls and were bled at day 0, 2 weeks and 6 weeks. The library was produced with 5' RACE. The listed sequencing device is Illumina MiSeq. During library preparation, unique molecular identifiers were attached to individual cDNA molecules so that TCRs could be counted quantitatively and reproducibly. Processing in the source paper ran as follows. The median number of TCRs per sample was approximately 96,000, ranging from roughly 23,224 to 700,000. V, J and CDR3 annotation of the TCR reads was carried out using the Decombinator software suite. Every sample was subsampled to the same number of TCRs (28,000) for the PS versus PT1 abundance plots. TCRs were defined as expanded if absent before sensitization and observed at least eight times at the 2-week time point. TCRdb trimmed public reads at Q25 via fastp, called clones via MiXCR and kept in-frame beta chains. Rows with a matching CDR3 protein are joined into one entry that keeps the most common DNA and genes. The V and J calls come from TCRdb's annotation, not from the publication. Present in this sample are 130,000 or so distinct CDR3 sequences, around 4% of which were seen just once. Together, the top ten hold about 1.3% of the sample.

The clonotype comes from a female donor in good health. The chain is encoded by TRBV11-3 joined to TRBJ1-1; the best D guess is TRBD1, with 5 bases matching. The CDR3 amino acid sequence is: CASSLGGVNTEAFF. The DNA reads as follows: TGTGCCAGCAGCTTAGGAGGGGTGAACACTGAAGCTTTCTTT.